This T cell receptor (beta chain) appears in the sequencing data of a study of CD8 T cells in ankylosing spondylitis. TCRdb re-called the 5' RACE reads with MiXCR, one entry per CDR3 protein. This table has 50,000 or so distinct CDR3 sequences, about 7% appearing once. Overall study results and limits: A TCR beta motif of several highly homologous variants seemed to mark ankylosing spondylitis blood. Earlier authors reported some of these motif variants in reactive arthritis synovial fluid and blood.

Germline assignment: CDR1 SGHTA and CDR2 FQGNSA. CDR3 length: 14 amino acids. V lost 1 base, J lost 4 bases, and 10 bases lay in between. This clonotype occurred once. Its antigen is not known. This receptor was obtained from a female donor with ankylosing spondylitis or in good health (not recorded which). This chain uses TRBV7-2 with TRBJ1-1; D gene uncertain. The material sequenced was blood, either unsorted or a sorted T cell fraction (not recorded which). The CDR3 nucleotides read TGTGCCAGCAGCTTAGGCCCAACGGCCACTGAAGCTTTCTTT. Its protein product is CASSLGPTATEAFF.